This TCR beta chain was sequenced in a study of cytomegalovirus exposure and HLA in healthy donors. Study-level points and caveats: A few chains tied to CMV proved CMV antigen-specific in vitro. Accurate prediction of HLA-A and HLA-B alleles (for most subjects) was reportedly achieved from TCR beta sequences. Presence/absence results assume similar sequencing depth per donor, which may not hold.

This clone occurred a few times. Its antigen is unidentified. The PCR employed 60 Vbeta primers together with 13 Jbeta primers. Libraries were prepared by immunoSEQ multiplex PCR; TCRdb keeps only in-frame clonotypes and omits some of them. The sample records tens of thousands of clones, about two thirds being singletons. Germline V gene lookup returns CDR1 LNHNV and CDR2 YYDKDF (reference sequence). V shed 0 bases and J shed 10 bases, with 10 bases lying between them. CDR3 length: 13 residues. The sequenced sample was PBMCs. The V and J genes are TRBV15 and TRBJ1-5, with a possible D match to TRBD1 (6 bases). The receptor's source is a woman aged 25 to 39 in good health and CMV-seronegative. CDR3 DNA: TGTGCCACCAGCAGAGAGAACAGGGACCCCCAGCATTTT. This sequence encodes CATSRENRDPQHF. Combining the CDR3 with reference TRBV15 and TRBJ1-5 gives the whole variable domain DAMVIQNPRYQVTQFGKPVTLSCSQTLNHNVMYWYQQKSSQAPKLLFHYYDKDFNNEADTPDNFQSRRPNTSFCFLDIRSPGLGDTAMYLCATSRENRDPQHFGDGTRLSIL.